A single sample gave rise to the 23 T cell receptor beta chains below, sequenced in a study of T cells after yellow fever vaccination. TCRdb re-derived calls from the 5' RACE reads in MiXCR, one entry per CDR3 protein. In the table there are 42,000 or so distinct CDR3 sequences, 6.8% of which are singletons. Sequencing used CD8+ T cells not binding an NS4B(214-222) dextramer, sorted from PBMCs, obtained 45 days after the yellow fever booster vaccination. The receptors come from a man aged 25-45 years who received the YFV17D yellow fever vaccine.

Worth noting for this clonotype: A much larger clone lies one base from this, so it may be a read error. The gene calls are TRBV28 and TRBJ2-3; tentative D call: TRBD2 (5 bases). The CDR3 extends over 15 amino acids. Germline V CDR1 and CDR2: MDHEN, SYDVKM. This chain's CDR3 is CASSSLAPSTDTQCF. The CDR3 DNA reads TGTGCCAGCAGTTCTTTAGCTCCTAGCACAGATACGCAGTGTTTT.

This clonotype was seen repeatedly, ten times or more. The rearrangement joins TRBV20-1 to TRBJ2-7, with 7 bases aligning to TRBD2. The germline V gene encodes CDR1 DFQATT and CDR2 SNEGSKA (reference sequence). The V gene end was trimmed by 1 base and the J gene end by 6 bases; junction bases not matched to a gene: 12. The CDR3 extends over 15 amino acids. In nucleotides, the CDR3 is TGCAGTGCTAGAGCCGGTCGCGGGAGCTTTGGCGAGCAGTACTTC. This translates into CSARAGRGSFGEQYF.

The CDR3 here is CSGNDRIQETQYF. As DNA, the CDR3 is TGCAGTGGCAACGACAGGATTCAAGAGACCCAGTACTTC. The V gene is TRBV20-1, the J gene TRBJ2-5, with a tentative D call TRBD1 (6 bases). V lost 7 bases, J lost 2 bases, and 14 bases lay in between. Looked up from germline, CDR1 is DFQATT and CDR2 is SNEGSKA (reference sequence). The length of the CDR3 is 13 residues.

The CDR3 is CAWSVPGQGTYEQYF. CDR3 bases: TGTGCCTGGAGTGTACCGGGACAGGGAACCTACGAGCAGTACTTC. V and J are TRBV30 and TRBJ2-7, with 9 positions matching TRBD1. Germline V lookup: CDR1 GTSNPN, CDR2 SVGIG (reference sequence). Trimming removed 0 bases from V and 2 bases from J; junction bases left unmatched: 5. This CDR3 contains 15 residues.

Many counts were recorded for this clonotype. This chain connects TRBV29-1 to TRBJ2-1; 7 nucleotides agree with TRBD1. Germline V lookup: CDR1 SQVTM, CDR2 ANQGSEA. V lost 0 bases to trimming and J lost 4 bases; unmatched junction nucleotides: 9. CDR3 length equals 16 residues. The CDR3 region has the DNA TGCAGCGTTGAAGACGACAGGGTGAGGGGTTACAATGAGCAGTTCTTC. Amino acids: CSVEDDRVRGYNEQFF.

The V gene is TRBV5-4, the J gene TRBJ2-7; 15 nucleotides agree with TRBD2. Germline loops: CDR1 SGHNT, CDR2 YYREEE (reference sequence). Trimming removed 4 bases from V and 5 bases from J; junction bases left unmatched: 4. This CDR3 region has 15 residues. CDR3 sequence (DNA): TGTGCCAGCAGCCGGGGGACTAGCGGGAGGAACGAGCAGTACTTC. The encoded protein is CASSRGTSGRNEQYF.

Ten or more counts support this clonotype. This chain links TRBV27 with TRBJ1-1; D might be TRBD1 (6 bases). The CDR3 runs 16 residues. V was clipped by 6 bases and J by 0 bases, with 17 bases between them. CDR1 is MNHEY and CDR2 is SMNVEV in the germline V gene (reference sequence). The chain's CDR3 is CASSIQGRIMNTEAFF. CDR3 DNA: TGTGCCAGCAGCATACAGGGTAGAATAATGAACACTGAAGCTTTCTTT.

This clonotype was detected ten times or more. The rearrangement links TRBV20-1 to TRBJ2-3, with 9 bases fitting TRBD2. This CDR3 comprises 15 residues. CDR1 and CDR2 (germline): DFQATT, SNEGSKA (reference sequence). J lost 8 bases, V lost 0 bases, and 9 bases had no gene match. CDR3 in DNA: TGCAGTGCTAGAGAGCGGGAGGGACCGTTATTTACGCAGTATTTT. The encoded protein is CSAREREGPLFTQYF.

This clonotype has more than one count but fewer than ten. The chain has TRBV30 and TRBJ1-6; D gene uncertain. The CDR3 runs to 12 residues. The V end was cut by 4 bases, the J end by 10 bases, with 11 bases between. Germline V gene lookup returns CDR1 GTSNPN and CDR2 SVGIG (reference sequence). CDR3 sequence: CAWTEEGSPLHF. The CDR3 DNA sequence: TGTGCCTGGACAGAGGAAGGATCACCCCTCCACTTT.

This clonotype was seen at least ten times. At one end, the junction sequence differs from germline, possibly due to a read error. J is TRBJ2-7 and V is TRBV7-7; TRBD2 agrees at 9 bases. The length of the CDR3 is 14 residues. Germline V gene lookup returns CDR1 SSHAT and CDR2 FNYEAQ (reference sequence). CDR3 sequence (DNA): TGTGCTAGCAGTTTAAAGCGGGGGGACTGCGAGCAGTACTTC. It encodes CASSLKRGDCEQYF.

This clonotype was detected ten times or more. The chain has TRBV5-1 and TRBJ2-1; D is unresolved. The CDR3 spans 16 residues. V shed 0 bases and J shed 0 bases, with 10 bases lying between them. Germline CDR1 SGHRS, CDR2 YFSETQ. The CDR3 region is CASSLAGSTSYNEQFF. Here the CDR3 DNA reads TGCGCCAGCAGCTTGGCCGGCTCAACCTCCTACAATGAGCAGTTCTTC.

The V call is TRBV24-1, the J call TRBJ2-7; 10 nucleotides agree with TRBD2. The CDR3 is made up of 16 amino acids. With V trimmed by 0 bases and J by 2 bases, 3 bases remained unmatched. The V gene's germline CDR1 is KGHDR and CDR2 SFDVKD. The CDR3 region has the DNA TGTGCCACCAGTGATTTGGGGACTAGCGCAACCTACGAGCAGTACTTC. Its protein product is CATSDLGTSATYEQYF.

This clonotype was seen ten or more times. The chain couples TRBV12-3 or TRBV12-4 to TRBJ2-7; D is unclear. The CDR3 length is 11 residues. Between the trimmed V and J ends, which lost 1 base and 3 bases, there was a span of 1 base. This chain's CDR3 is CASSLDYEQYF. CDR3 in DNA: TGTGCCAGCAGTTTAGACTACGAGCAGTACTTC.

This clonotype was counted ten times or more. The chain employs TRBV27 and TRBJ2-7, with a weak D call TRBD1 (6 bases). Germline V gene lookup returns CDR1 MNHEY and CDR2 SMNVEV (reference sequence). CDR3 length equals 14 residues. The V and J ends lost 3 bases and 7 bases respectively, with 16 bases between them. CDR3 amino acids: CASSLRDTGREQYF. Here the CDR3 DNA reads TGTGCCAGCAGTTTGAGGGACACTGGTCGGGAGCAGTACTTC.

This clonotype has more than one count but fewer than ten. The CDR3 sequence: CASSRTSGTNNEQFF. DNA for the CDR3: TGTGCCAGCAGCAGGACTAGCGGGACAAACAATGAGCAGTTCTTC. This chain links TRBV27 with TRBJ2-1, with TRBD2 matching 12 bases. Germline CDR1 and CDR2: MNHEY and SMNVEV (reference sequence). The CDR3 extends over 15 amino acids. The V and J ends lost 6 bases and 5 bases, in that order; junction bases with no gene match: 5.

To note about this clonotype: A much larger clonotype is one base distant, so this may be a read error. Here the CDR3 reads CASSILESSYNEQFF. CDR3 nucleotide sequence: TGTGCCAGTAGTATACTTGAGAGCTCCTACAATGAGCAGTTCTTC. This rearrangement joins TRBV19 to TRBJ2-1; D is undetermined. The CDR3 sequence is 15 residues long. The V gene's germline CDR1 is LNHDA and CDR2 SQIVND (reference sequence). V was pared by 2 bases and J by 0 bases, with 8 bases between.

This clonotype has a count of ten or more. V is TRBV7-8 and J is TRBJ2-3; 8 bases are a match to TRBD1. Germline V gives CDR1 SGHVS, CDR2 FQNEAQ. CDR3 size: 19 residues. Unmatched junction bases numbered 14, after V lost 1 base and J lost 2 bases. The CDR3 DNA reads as TGTGCCAGCAGCTTAGGATTCATGAATGGACAGGGCCTCACAGATACGCAGTATTTT. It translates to CASSLGFMNGQGLTDTQYF.

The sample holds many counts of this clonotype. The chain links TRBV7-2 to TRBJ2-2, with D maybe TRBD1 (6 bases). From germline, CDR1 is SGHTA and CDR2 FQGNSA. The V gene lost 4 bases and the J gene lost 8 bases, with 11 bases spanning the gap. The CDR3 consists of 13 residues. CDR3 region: CASSYTRGGELFF. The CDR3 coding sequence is TGTGCCAGCAGCTATACCAGGGGAGGGGAGCTGTTTTTT.

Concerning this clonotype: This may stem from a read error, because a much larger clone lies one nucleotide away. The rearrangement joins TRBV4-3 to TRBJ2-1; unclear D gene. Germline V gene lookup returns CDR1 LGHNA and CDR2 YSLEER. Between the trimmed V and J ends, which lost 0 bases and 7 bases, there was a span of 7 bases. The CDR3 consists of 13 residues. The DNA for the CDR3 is TGCGCCAGCAGCCAAGATGAGAAAAATGAGCAGTTCTTC. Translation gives CASSQDEKNEQFF.

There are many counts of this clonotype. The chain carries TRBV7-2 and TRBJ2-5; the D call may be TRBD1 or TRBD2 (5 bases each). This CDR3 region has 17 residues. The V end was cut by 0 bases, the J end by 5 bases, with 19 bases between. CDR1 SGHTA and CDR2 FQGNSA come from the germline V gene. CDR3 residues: CASSLAGGFAPGETQYF. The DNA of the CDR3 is TGTGCCAGCAGCTTAGCTGGGGGTTTTGCCCCTGGGGAGACCCAGTACTTC.

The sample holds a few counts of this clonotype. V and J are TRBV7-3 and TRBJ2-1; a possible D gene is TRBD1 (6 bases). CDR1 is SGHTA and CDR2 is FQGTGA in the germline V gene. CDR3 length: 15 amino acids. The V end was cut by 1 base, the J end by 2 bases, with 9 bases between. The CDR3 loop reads CASSLIQGPYNEQFF. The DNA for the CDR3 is TGTGCCAGCAGCTTAATTCAGGGGCCCTACAATGAGCAGTTCTTC.

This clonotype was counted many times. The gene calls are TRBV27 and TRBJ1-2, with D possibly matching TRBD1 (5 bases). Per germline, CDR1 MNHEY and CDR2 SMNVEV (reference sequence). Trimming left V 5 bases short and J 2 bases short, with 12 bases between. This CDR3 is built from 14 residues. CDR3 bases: TGTGCCAGCAGTCCACAGGCGACCAACTATGGCTACACCTTC. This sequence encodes CASSPQATNYGYTF.

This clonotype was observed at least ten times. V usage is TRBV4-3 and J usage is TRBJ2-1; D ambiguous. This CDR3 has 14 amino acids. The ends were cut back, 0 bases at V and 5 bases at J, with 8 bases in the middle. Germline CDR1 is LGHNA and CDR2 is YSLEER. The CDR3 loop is CASSQDSRNNEQFF. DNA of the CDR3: TGCGCCAGCAGCCAAGATTCCAGAAACAATGAGCAGTTCTTC.